The T cell receptor beta chain described here comes from a study of blood T cell repertoires in COVID-19. The CDR3 covers 14 residues. CDR1 SGHNT and CDR2 YYREEE come from the germline V gene (reference sequence). After removal of 2 bases from V and 3 bases from J, the junction contained 2 bases not matched to a gene. Produced via immunoSEQ multiplex PCR; TCRdb's table is partial and in-frame only. This table has more than 85,000 clones, over 80% appearing once. The V gene is TRBV5-4, the J gene TRBJ2-3; 8 bases align to TRBD1. The specimen was peripheral blood. The receptor was derived from an elderly man with acute or convalescent COVID-19. CDR3 in amino acids: CASSFQGATDTQYF. CDR3 bases: TGTGCCAGCAGCTTTCAGGGGGCAACAGATACGCAGTATTTT.